Presented here are 29 T cell receptor beta chains from one specimen sequenced in a study of cytomegalovirus exposure and HLA in healthy donors. PCR primers comprised 60 Vbeta and 13 Jbeta primers. Profiling relied on immunoSEQ multiplex PCR, and the TCRdb table lists in-frame clones only, not all of them. The sample includes 200,000 to 250,000 clones, about 78% of them seen just once. Input material: PBMCs. The receptors come from a woman younger than 45 in good health and CMV-seronegative.

The chain has TRBV5-5 and TRBJ2-7, with a tentative D call TRBD1 (6 bases). V was trimmed by 0 bases and J by 5 bases, leaving 12 bases between them. The CDR3 has 14 amino acids. Germline CDR1 and CDR2: SGHKS and YYEKEE (reference sequence). The CDR3 spells CASSLEWGLDEQYF. In nucleotides, the CDR3 is TGTGCCAGCAGCTTGGAGTGGGGGCTGGACGAGCAGTACTTC. The variable domain in full, completed from reference TRBV5-5 and TRBJ2-7, reads DAGVTQSPTHLIKTRGQQVTLRCSPISGHKSVSWYQQVLGQGPQFIFQYYEKEERGRGNFPDRFSARQFPNYSSELNVNALLLGDSALYLCASSLEWGLDEQYFGPGTRLTVT.

This clone occurred once. The chain is built from TRBV5-1 and TRBJ2-4; D is unresolved. Germline values: CDR1 SGHRS, CDR2 YFSETQ. The CDR3 runs to 15 residues. The V end lost 4 bases, the J end lost 0 bases, and 11 bases lay between the germline ends. CDR3 coding DNA: TGCGCCAGCAGCCCCAGAACGGGAGCCAAAAACATTCAGTACTTC. Translating gives CASSPRTGAKNIQYF. Supplemented by reference TRBV5-1 and TRBJ2-4, the full variable domain reads KAGVTQTPRYLIKTRGQQVTLSCSPISGHRSVSWYQQTPGQGLQFLFEYFSETQRNKGNFPGRFSGRQFSNSRSEMNVSTLELGDSALYLCASSPRTGAKNIQYFGAGTRLSVL.

This clone was seen more than once but under ten times. The chain is built from TRBV7-9 and TRBJ2-7, with D perhaps matching TRBD2 (5 bases). The V gene's germline CDR1 is SEHNR and CDR2 FQNEAQ (reference sequence). The CDR3 loop spans 16 amino acids. V was clipped by 5 bases and J by 0 bases, with 17 bases between them. Here the CDR3 DNA reads TGTGCCAGCAGCCCCCCCTTTAGGGAGAGCTCCTACGAGCAGTACTTC. Translating gives CASSPPFRESSYEQYF.

This clone was seen once. The rearrangement uses TRBV14 and TRBJ2-7, with D tentatively TRBD2 (6 bases). The germline gives CDR1 SGHDN, CDR2 FVKESK. Trimming left V 1 base short and J 0 bases short, with 10 bases between. This CDR3 has 15 residues. The CDR3 nucleotides read TGTGCCAGCAGCCAAGGCGGGATTAACTCCTACGAGCAGTACTTC. Protein product: CASSQGGINSYEQYF. Together with reference TRBV14 and TRBJ2-7, the CDR3 gives the full variable domain: EAGVTQFPSHSVIEKGQTVTLRCDPISGHDNLYWYRRVMGKEIKFLLHFVKESKQDESGMPNNRFLAERTGGTYSTLKVQPAELEDSGVYFCASSQGGINSYEQYFGPGTRLTVT.

The genes are TRBV27 and TRBJ2-2, with 12 bases fitting TRBD1. V gave up 5 bases and J gave up 5 bases; unmatched junction bases: 12. The CDR3 length is 18 residues. The V gene's germline CDR1 is MNHEY and CDR2 SMNVEV (reference sequence). CDR3 loop: CASSRRGTGGKGTGELFF. CDR3 in DNA: TGTGCCAGCAGTCGGCGGGGGACAGGGGGCAAAGGTACCGGGGAGCTGTTTTTT.

The V call is TRBV30, the J call TRBJ2-3, with a possible D match to TRBD2 (5 bases). The V end lost 4 bases, the J end lost 4 bases, and 15 bases lay between the germline ends. Germline CDR1 GTSNPN, CDR2 SVGIG (reference sequence). The CDR3 totals 14 residues. The CDR3 DNA reads as TGTGCCTGGATGGGAGTAGGATGGTCAGATACGCAGTATTTT. Translation: CAWMGVGWSDTQYF.

The V gene is TRBV6-5, the J gene TRBJ1-5, with D hard to call. V was trimmed by 7 bases and J by 0 bases, leaving 10 bases between them. Germline CDR1 MNHEY, CDR2 SVGAGI. The CDR3 is 14 residues long. The CDR3: CASNSPYSNQPQHF. CDR3 in DNA: TGTGCCAGCAACTCACCGTATAGCAATCAGCCCCAGCATTTT.

This clone is a singleton in its sample. V and J are TRBV4-2 and TRBJ2-1; TRBD1 is a possible D gene (7 bases). The CDR3 spans 15 residues. Trimming shortened V by 1 base and J by 4 bases, and 11 bases separated the two germline ends. CDR1 is LGHNA and CDR2 is YNFKEQ in the germline V gene. The CDR3 loop reads CASSQGQGGYNEQFF. CDR3 coding DNA: TGTGCCAGCAGCCAAGGACAGGGAGGATACAATGAGCAGTTCTTC.

This sequence joins TRBV5-6 and TRBJ2-7; D perhaps matches TRBD2 (6 bases). Germline V CDR1 and CDR2: SGHDT, YYEEEE. The CDR3 is 14 amino acids. V lost 3 bases and J lost 2, with 12 bases in between. The CDR3 sequence: CASSWAGSPYEQYF. In DNA, the CDR3 is TGTGCCAGCAGCTGGGCCGGGAGTCCCTACGAGCAGTACTTC.

In this sample, this clone turned up once. This chain connects TRBV6-5 to TRBJ1-6; D remains ambiguous. This CDR3 has 15 amino acids. Germline-derived CDR1 and CDR2 are MNHEY and SVGAGI. Trimming removed 8 bases from V and 6 bases from J, with 17 bases in between. Here the CDR3 reads CASEGAIKPNSPLHF. For the CDR3, the DNA is TGTGCCAGCGAGGGAGCCATCAAACCTAATTCACCCCTCCACTTT.

CDR3 in amino acids: CAWSVTGGSTTDTQYF. The CDR3 coding sequence is TGTGCCTGGAGTGTCACAGGGGGCTCCACCACAGATACGCAGTATTTT. The gene calls are TRBV30 and TRBJ2-3, with 9 bases fitting TRBD1. CDR3 length equals 16 residues. The V segment lost 0 bases and the J segment 2 bases; nucleotides outside the gene matches: 6. Germline CDR1 GTSNPN, CDR2 SVGIG (reference sequence). The full variable domain, its missing parts supplied by reference TRBV30 and TRBJ2-3, is SQTIHQWPATLVQPVGSPLSLECTVEGTSNPNLYWYRQAAGRGLQLLFYSVGIGQISSEVPQNLSASRPQDRQFILSSKKLLLSDSGFYLCAWSVTGGSTTDTQYFGPGTRLTVL.

The rearrangement links TRBV6-6 to TRBJ2-7; the match to TRBD1 covers 7 bases. V was clipped by 6 bases and J by 2 bases; unmatched bases: 10. Germline CDR1 and CDR2: MNHNY and SVGAGI (reference sequence). CDR3 length equals 15 residues. CDR3 protein: CASSEGQVPPYEQYF. CDR3 in DNA: TGTGCCAGCAGCGAAGGACAGGTCCCTCCCTACGAGCAGTACTTC.

The rearrangement links TRBV29-1 to TRBJ1-1; possible D gene TRBD1, 6 bases. The CDR3 loop spans 13 amino acids. The V gene's germline CDR1 is SQVTM and CDR2 ANQGSEA. Trimming took 4 bases from V and 3 from J, leaving 12 bases between them. The CDR3, as DNA: TGCAGCGTTGCAGAGGGGGGAGACACTGAAGCTTTCTTT. Protein product: CSVAEGGDTEAFF.

The chain joins TRBV27 to TRBJ2-3; D is unclear. The V end was cut by 0 bases, the J end by 5 bases, with 6 bases between. Germline CDR1 and CDR2: MNHEY and SMNVEV (reference sequence). The CDR3 contains 13 residues. CDR3 sequence (DNA): TGTGCCAGCAGTTTATCACTCGGAGATACGCAGTATTTT. It yields the protein CASSLSLGDTQYF.

The V gene is TRBV9, the J gene TRBJ1-2; the D gene is possibly TRBD1 (6 bases). Germline values: CDR1 SGDLS, CDR2 YYNGEE. This CDR3 region has 16 residues. V lost 1 base and J lost 3, with 16 bases in between. DNA of the CDR3: TGTGCCAGCAGCGTATACCCAGGACAGAGGCACTATGGCTACACCTTC. Its protein product is CASSVYPGQRHYGYTF.

V gene TRBV27 combines with J gene TRBJ2-5; a possible D gene is TRBD1 (6 bases). The end of the DNA aligns better with TRBJ2-7, so the J call may be wrong. CDR3 size: 14 residues. Per the germline V gene, CDR1 is MNHEY and CDR2 is SMNVEV (reference sequence). The DNA of the CDR3 is TGTGCCAGCAGTACCCACAGGGAGACCTACGAGCAGTACTTC. It specifies CASSTHRETYEQYF.

V and J are TRBV18 and TRBJ2-2; 8 nucleotides agree with TRBD1. Losses at the gene ends were 2 bases for V and 3 bases for J; bases not matched to a gene: 5. CDR3 length: 16 residues. Germline V gives CDR1 KGHSH, CDR2 LQKENI. Here the CDR3 DNA reads TGTGCCAGCTCACCAATGAGACAGGGGCACACCGGGGAGCTGTTTTTT. Amino acids: CASSPMRQGHTGELFF.

This clone was detected only once. This sequence joins TRBV6-4 and TRBJ1-1; no firm D call. The CDR3 totals 13 residues. Germline V gene lookup returns CDR1 MRHNA and CDR2 SNTAGT. The V and J ends lost 3 bases and 0 bases respectively, with 5 bases between them. The CDR3: CASSETVNTEAFF. CDR3 in DNA: TGTGCCAGCAGTGAAACGGTGAACACTGAAGCTTTCTTT.

This chain joins TRBV5-1 and TRBJ2-6, with D possibly TRBD1 on 5 matching bases. The CDR3 contains 14 residues. Trimming cost V 9 bases and J 1 base, with 11 bases left between them. Germline CDR1 SGHRS, CDR2 YFSETQ. CDR3 amino acids: CATEQGSGANVLTF. The CDR3 nucleotides are TGCGCCACCGAGCAGGGATCTGGGGCCAACGTCCTGACTTTC.

On this clone itself: Because the CDR3's place on the DNA is in doubt, the DNA is left out and the CDR3 is given as listed by TCRdb. V gene TRBV29-1 combines with J gene TRBJ1-2; no check of the table's D call, TRBD1, against the DNA was made. The CDR3 sequence runs 13 residues, both termini included. The germline gives CDR1 SQVTM, CDR2 ANQGSEA. CDR3 residues: CSVGPGTGDGYPF.

This clone has just a few counts. The rearrangement joins TRBV7-8 to TRBJ2-3; 16 bases are a match to TRBD2. V lost 4 bases and J lost 1; bases outside the gene matches: 5. The CDR3 spans 18 residues. CDR1 is SGHVS and CDR2 is FQNEAQ in the germline V gene. The CDR3 nucleotides read TGTGCCAGCAGCTCCCACGGGACTAGCGGGAGGGGCACAGATACGCAGTATTTT. This translates into CASSSHGTSGRGTDTQYF.

The chain employs TRBV5-5 and TRBJ2-7, with TRBD2 matching over 9 bases. This CDR3 has 16 residues. The V and J ends lost 6 bases and 2 bases, in that order; junction bases with no gene match: 12. CDR1 and CDR2 (germline): SGHKS, YYEKEE (reference sequence). The CDR3 bases are TGTGCCAGCACCACAGTGTCTAGCGGGGTGACCTACGAGCAGTACTTC. It is translated as CASTTVSSGVTYEQYF.

The chain uses TRBV5-4 and TRBJ2-3; TRBD1 agrees at 9 bases. The junction had 5 bases not matched to a gene; V was cut back by 4 bases and J by 2 bases. The CDR3 spans 15 residues. CDR1 is SGHNT and CDR2 is YYREEE in the germline V gene (reference sequence). For the CDR3, the DNA is TGTGCCAGCAGCACCGGACAGGGGACCACAGATACGCAGTATTTT. Amino acids: CASSTGQGTTDTQYF. Complete variable domain (other parts from reference TRBV5-4 and TRBJ2-3): ETGVTQSPTHLIKTRGQQVTLRCSSQSGHNTVSWYQQALGQGPQFIFQYYREEENGRGNFPPRFSGLQFPNYSSELNVNALELDDSALYLCASSTGQGTTDTQYFGPGTRLTVL.

This rearrangement joins TRBV9 to TRBJ2-7, with 7 positions matching TRBD1. This CDR3 contains 13 residues. Germline loops: CDR1 SGDLS, CDR2 YYNGEE. V lost 0 bases to trimming and J lost 7 bases; unmatched junction nucleotides: 4. CDR3 coding DNA: TGTGCCAGCAGCGTAGGGGGACAGAATGAGCAGTACTTC. Protein product: CASSVGGQNEQYF.

The genes are TRBV6-5 and TRBJ1-2, with D uncertain. Trimming removed 1 base from V and 2 bases from J, with 8 bases in between. The length of the CDR3 is 14 residues. Germline V gives CDR1 MNHEY, CDR2 SVGAGI. Written as DNA, the CDR3 is TGTGCCAGCAGTTACTTCGGGGAGAACTATGGCTACACCTTC. This sequence encodes CASSYFGENYGYTF.

The V and J genes are TRBV18 and TRBJ2-3, with D possibly matching TRBD1 (5 bases). The germline V gene encodes CDR1 KGHSH and CDR2 LQKENI. The V gene lost 3 bases and the J gene lost 4 bases, with 8 bases spanning the gap. This CDR3 spans 13 amino acids. CDR3 in amino acids: CASSPSGSDTQYF. In DNA, the CDR3 is TGTGCCAGCTCACCCTCAGGGTCAGATACGCAGTATTTT.

J is TRBJ2-6 and V is TRBV4-1; 9 nucleotides agree with TRBD1. J was trimmed by 4 bases and V by 5 bases; bases with no gene match: 9. Germline-derived CDR1 and CDR2 are MGHRA and YSYEKL. The CDR3 is 17 amino acids. In DNA form, the CDR3 reads TGCGCCAGCAGCTTCCGGGACAGGGTCCCCGGGGCCAACGTCCTGACTTTC. Residues: CASSFRDRVPGANVLTF.

V and J are TRBV19 and TRBJ1-1; D ambiguous. This CDR3 is built from 12 residues. In germline, CDR1 is LNHDA, CDR2 SQIVND (reference sequence). The V gene lost 7 bases and the J gene lost 7 bases, with 13 bases spanning the gap. CDR3 nucleotide sequence: TGTGCCAGTAAATTTGGCAGGAATGAAGCTTTCTTT. Encoded protein: CASKFGRNEAFF.

This chain joins TRBV30 and TRBJ2-3; 9 bases fit TRBD2. The J segment lost 5 bases and the V segment lost 4 bases, leaving 10 bases of the junction unmatched. The CDR3 runs 15 residues. Per germline, CDR1 GTSNPN and CDR2 SVGIG (reference sequence). This CDR3 reads CAWTEGVSGGDTQYF. Here the CDR3 DNA reads TGTGCCTGGACCGAAGGGGTTAGCGGGGGAGATACGCAGTATTTT.